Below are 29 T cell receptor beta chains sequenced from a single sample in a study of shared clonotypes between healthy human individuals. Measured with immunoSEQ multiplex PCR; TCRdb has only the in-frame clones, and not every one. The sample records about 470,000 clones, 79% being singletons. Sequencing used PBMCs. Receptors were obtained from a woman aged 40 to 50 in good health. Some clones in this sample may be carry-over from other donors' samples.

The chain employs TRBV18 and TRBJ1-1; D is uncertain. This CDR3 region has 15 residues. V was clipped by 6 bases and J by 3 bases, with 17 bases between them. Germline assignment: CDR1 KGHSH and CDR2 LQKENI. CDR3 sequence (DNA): TGTGCCAGCTCCCCGAGGATCATAAGGGACACTGAAGCTTTCTTT. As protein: CASSPRIIRDTEAFF.

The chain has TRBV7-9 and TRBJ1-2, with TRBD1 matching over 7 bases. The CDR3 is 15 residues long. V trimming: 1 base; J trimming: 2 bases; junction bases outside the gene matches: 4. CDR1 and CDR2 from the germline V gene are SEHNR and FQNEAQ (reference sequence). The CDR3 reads CASSLGGGANYGYTF. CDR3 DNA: TGTGCCAGCAGCTTAGGAGGGGGCGCGAACTATGGCTACACCTTC.

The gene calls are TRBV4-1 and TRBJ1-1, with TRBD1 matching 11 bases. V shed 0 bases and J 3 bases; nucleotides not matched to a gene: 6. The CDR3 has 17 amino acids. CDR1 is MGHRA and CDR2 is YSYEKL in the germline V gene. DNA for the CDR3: TGCGCCAGCAGCCAAGATCTTGGACAGGGGGCTGACACTGAAGCTTTCTTT. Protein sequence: CASSQDLGQGADTEAFF.

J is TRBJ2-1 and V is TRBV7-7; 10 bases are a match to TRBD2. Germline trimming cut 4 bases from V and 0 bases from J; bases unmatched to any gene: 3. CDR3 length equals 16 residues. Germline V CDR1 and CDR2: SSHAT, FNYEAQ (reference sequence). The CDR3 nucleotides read TGTGCCAGCAGCTCCCTAGCGGGAGACTCCTACAATGAGCAGTTCTTC. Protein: CASSSLAGDSYNEQFF.

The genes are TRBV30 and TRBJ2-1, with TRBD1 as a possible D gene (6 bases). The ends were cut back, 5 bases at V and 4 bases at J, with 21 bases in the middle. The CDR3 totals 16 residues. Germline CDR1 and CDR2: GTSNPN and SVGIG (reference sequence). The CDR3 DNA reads TGTGCCTGGGCCCAGGGGATGGTTTTAGGGTACAATGAGCAGTTCTTC. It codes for CAWAQGMVLGYNEQFF.

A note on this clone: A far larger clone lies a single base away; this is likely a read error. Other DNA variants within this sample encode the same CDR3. The CDR3 spells CAWRRTGGQTQYF. The CDR3 coding sequence is TGTGCTTGGCGCCGGACGGGGGGGCAGACCCAGTACTTC. The V call is TRBV30, the J call TRBJ2-5, with 8 bases fitting TRBD2. The length of the CDR3 is 13 residues. Looked up from germline, CDR1 is GTSNPN and CDR2 is SVGIG (reference sequence).

The CDR3 DNA reads as TGTGCCAGCAGCTCACAGGGAATCACTGAAGCTTTCTTT. Residues: CASSSQGITEAFF. The gene calls are TRBV7-8 and TRBJ1-1; possible D gene TRBD1, 6 bases. Germline V gene sequence: CDR1 SGHVS, CDR2 FQNEAQ. This CDR3 is 13 amino acids long. The germline V and J ends were trimmed by 4 bases and 4 bases, with 10 bases remaining between them.

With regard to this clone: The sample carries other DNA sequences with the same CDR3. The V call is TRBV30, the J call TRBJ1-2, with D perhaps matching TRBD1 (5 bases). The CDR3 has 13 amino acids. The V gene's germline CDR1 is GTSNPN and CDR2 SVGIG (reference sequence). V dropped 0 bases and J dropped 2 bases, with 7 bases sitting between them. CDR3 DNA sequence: TGTGCCTGGAGTGTAGACAGCAACTATGGCTACACCTTC. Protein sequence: CAWSVDSNYGYTF.

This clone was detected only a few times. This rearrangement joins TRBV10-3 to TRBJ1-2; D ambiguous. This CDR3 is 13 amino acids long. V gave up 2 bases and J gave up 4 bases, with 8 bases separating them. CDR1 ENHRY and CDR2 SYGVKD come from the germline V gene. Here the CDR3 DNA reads TGTGCCATCAGTGAGGGACCGCTCTATGGCTACACCTTC. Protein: CAISEGPLYGYTF.

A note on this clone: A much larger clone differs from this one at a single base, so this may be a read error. The CDR3, as DNA: TGTGCCAGCAGCTTACACACTGAAGCTTTCTTT. Translating it yields CASSLHTEAFF. The chain couples TRBV7-2 to TRBJ1-1; D gene ambiguous. The V gene lost 2 bases and the J gene lost 3 bases, with 1 base spanning the gap. The CDR3 loop spans 11 amino acids. Per germline, CDR1 SGHTA and CDR2 FQGNSA.

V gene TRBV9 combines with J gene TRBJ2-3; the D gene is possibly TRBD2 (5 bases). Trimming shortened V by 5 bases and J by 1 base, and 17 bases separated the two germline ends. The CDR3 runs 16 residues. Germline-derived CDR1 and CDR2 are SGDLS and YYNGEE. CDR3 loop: CASRKDGGPGTDTQYF. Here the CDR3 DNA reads TGTGCCAGCAGGAAAGATGGCGGGCCGGGCACAGATACGCAGTATTTT.

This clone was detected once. The CDR3 DNA follows: TGTGCCAGCAGGAAAAGAGGCAGATTAGAGGAGCCAGACTACGAGCAGTACTTC. This codes for CASRKRGRLEEPDYEQYF. The chain recombines TRBV21-1 with TRBJ2-7; the table's D call, TRBD2, was not checked against the DNA. TRBV21-1 is labeled a pseudogene. This CDR3 has 18 amino acids.

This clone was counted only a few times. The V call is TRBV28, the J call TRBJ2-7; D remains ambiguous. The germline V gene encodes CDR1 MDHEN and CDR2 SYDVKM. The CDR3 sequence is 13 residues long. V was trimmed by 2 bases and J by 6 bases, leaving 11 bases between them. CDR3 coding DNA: TGTGCCAGCAGTTTAGAGGAGCCCGGCGAGCAGTACTTC. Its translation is CASSLEEPGEQYF.

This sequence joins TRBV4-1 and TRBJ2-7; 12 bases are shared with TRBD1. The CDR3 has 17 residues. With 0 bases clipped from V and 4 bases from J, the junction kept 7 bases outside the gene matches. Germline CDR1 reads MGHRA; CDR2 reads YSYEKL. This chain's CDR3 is CASSQDGGDRGRYEQYF. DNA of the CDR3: TGCGCCAGCAGCCAAGATGGGGGGGACAGGGGGCGATACGAGCAGTACTTC.

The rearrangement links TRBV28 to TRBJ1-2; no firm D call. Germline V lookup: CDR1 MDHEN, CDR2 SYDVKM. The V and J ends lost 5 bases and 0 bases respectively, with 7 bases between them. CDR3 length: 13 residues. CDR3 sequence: CASSPQTNYGYTF. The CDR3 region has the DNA TGTGCCAGCAGTCCCCAAACTAACTATGGCTACACCTTC.

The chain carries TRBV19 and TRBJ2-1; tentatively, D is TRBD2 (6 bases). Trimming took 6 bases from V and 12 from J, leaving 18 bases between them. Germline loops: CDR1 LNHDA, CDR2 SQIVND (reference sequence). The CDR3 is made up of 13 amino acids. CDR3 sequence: CASSPGGGVRQFF. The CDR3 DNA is TGTGCCAGTAGCCCCGGGGGAGGCGTGCGGCAGTTCTTC.

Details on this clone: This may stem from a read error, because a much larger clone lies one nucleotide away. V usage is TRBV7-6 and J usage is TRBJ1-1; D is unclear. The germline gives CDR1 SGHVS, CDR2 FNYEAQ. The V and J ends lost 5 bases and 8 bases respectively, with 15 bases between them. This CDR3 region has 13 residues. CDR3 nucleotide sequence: TGTGCCAGCAGCGTAGGCGTGGGAAGCGAAGCTTTCTTT. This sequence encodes CASSVGVGSEAFF.

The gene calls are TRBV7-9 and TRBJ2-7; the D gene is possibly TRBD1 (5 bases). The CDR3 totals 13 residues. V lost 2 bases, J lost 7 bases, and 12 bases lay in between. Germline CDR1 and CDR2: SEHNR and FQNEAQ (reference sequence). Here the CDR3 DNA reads TGTGCCAGCAGCTTAAGCAGGGCTGGTGAGCAGTACTTC. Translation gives CASSLSRAGEQYF.

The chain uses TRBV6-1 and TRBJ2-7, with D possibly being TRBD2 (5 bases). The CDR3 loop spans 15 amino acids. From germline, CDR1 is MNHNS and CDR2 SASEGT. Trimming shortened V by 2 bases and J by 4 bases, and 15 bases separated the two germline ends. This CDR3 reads CASSEPSPTRYEQYF. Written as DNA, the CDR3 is TGTGCCAGCAGTGAACCTAGCCCCACTAGGTACGAGCAGTACTTC.

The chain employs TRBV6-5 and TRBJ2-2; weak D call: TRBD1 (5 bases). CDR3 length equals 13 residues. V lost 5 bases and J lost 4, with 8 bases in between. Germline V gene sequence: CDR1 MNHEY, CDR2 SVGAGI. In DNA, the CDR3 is TGTGCCAGCAGTCGTCAGGGCACCGGGGAGCTGTTTTTT. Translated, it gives CASSRQGTGELFF.

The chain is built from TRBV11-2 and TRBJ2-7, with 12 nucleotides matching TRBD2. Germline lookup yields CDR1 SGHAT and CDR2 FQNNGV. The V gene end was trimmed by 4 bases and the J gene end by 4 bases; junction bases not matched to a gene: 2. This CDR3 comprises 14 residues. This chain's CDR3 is CASSYGLAGYEQYF. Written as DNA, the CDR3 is TGTGCCAGCAGCTACGGACTAGCGGGATACGAGCAGTACTTC.

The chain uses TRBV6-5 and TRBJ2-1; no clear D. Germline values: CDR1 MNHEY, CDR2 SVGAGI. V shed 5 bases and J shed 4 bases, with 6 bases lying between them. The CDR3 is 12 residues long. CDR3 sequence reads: CASSARYNEQFF. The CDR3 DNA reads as TGTGCCAGCAGTGCCCGTTACAATGAGCAGTTCTTC.

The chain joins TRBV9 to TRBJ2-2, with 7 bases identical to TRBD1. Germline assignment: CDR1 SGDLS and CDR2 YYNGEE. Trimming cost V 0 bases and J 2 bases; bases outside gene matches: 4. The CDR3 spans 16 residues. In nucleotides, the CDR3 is TGTGCCAGCAGCGTAGTCCCAGGGGGAAACACCGGGGAGCTGTTTTTT. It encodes CASSVVPGGNTGELFF.

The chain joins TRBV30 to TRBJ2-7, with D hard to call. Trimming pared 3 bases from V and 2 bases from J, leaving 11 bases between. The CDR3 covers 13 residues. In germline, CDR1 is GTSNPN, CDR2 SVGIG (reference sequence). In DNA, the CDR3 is TGTGCCTGGAGCGTTGATAGGGCCTACGAGCAGTACTTC. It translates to CAWSVDRAYEQYF.

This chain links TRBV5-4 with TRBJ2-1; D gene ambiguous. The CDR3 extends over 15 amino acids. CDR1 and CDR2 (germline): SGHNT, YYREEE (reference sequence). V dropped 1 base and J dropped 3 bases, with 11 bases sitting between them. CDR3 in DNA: TGTGCCAGCAGCTTGTCCAGTGTCAGCTACAATGAGCAGTTCTTC. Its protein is CASSLSSVSYNEQFF.

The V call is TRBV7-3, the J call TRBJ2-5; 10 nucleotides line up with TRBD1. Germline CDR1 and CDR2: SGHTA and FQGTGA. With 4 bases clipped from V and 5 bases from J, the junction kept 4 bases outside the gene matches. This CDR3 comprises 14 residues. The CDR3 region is CASSSDRGRETQYF. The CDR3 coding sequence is TGTGCCAGCAGCTCGGACAGGGGGAGGGAGACCCAGTACTTC. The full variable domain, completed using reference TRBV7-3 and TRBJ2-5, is GAGVSQTPSNKVTEKGKYVELRCDPISGHTALYWYRQSLGQGPEFLIYFQGTGAADDSGLPNDRFFAVRPEGSVSTLKIQRTERGDSAVYLCASSSDRGRETQYFGPGTRLLVL.

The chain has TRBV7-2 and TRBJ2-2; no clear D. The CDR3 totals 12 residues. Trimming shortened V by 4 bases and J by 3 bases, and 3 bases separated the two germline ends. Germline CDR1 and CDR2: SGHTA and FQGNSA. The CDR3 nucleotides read TGTGCCAGCAGCTCCTACACCGGGGAGCTGTTTTTT. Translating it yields CASSSYTGELFF.

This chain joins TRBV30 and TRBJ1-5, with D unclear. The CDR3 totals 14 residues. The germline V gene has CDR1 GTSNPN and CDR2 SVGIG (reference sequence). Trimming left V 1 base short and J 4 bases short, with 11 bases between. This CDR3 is CAWSEGLANQPQHF. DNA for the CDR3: TGTGCCTGGAGTGAAGGGTTAGCGAATCAGCCCCAGCATTTT.

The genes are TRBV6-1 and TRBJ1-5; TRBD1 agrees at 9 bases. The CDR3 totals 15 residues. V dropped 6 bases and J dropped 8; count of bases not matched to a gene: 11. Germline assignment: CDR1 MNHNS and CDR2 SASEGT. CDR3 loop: CASRRDRVSLEPQHF. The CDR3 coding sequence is TGTGCCAGCAGGAGGGACAGGGTGAGCTTGGAGCCCCAGCATTTT.